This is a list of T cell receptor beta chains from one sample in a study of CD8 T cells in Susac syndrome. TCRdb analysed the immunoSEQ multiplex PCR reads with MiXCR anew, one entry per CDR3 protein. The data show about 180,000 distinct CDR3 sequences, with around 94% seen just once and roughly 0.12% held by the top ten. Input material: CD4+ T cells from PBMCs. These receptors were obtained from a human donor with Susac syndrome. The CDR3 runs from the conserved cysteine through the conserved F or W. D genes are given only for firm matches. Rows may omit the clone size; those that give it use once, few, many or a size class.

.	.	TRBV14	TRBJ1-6	TGTGCCAGCAGCCAAGGACAGTATAATTCACCCCTCCACTTT	CASSQGQYNSPLHF
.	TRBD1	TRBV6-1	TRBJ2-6	TGTGCCAGCAAATACGGGACAGGGGGCTCTGGGGCCAACGTCCTGACTTTC	CASKYGTGGSGANVLTF
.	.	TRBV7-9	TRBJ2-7	TGTGCCAGCAGCTTCGATATCCGCGAGCAGTACTTC	CASSFDIREQYF
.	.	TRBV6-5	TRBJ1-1	TGTGCCAGCAGTTACTCGAAAGGTCAGAGCATGAACACTGAAGCTTTCTTT	CASSYSKGQSMNTEAFF
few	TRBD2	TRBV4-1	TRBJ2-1	TGCGCCAGCAGCCAAGATTCTAGCGGGGGGGCCTTTGAGCAGTTCTTC	CASSQDSSGGAFEQFF
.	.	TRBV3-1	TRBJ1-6	TGTGCCAGCAGCCAAGAAGGACTTGCGGCACCCCTCCACTTT	CASSQEGLAAPLHF
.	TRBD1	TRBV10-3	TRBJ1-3	TGTGCCATCAATCCGGGACAGGGTGGAAACACCATATATTTT	CAINPGQGGNTIYF
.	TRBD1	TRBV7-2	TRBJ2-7	TGTGCCAGCAGCTATCCGGGACAGGTCCCCTACGAGCAGTACTTC	CASSYPGQVPYEQYF
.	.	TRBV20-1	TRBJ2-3	TGCAGTGCTGACTCTGGGGGATACACAGATACGCAGTATTTT	CSADSGGYTDTQYF
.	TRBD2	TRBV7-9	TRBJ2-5	TGTGCCAGCAGCAACCCCTCTAGCGGGGGCTCGGAGACCCAGTACTTC	CASSNPSSGGSETQYF
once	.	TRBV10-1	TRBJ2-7	TGCGCCAGCAGTGACCCGGGGGCGAGCTACGAGCAGTACTTC	CASSDPGASYEQYF
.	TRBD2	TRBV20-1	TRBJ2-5	TGCAGTGCTAGAGTGGTAGCGGGGGTTGAGACCCAGTACTTC	CSARVVAGVETQYF
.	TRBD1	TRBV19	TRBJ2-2	TGTGCCACTAAGGGCCGGACAGGAGGCAACACCGGGGAGCTGTTTTTT	CATKGRTGGNTGELFF
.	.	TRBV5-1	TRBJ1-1	TGCGCCAGCAGCCCCCGACTGACGGCCCCGAACACTGAAGCTTTCTTT	CASSPRLTAPNTEAFF
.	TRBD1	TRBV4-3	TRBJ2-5	TGCGCCAGCAGCCAAGTACAGGGGGCAGGGGAGACCCAGTACTTC	CASSQVQGAGETQYF
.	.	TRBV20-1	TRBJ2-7	TGCAGTGCCCTGAGGGTGTCCGAGCAGTACTTC	CSALRVSEQYF
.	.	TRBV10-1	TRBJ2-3	TGCGCCAGCAGTGCCGACAGGTCCACAGATACGCAGTATTTT	CASSADRSTDTQYF
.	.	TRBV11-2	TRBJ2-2	TGTGCCAGCAGCCCCTCCAACCGTCCCGGGGAGCTGTTTTTT	CASSPSNRPGELFF
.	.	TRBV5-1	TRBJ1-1	TGCGCCAGCAGCTTGTACCGCTTGCAGGGGAACACTGAAGCTTTCTTT	CASSLYRLQGNTEAFF
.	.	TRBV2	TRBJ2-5	TGTGCCAGCAACGGACAGTACCAAGAGACCCAGTACTTC	CASNGQYQETQYF
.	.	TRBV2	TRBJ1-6	TGTGCCAGCAGTACTCTAGAGGGTGGGAATTCACCCCTCCACTTT	CASSTLEGGNSPLHF
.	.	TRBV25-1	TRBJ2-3	TGTGCCAGCAGTGATTGGGCGACTAGCACAGATACGCAGTATTTT	CASSDWATSTDTQYF
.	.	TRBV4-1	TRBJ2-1	TGCGCCAGCAGCCAACCACAGGGGACTAGCTCCTACAATGAGCAGTTCTTC	CASSQPQGTSSYNEQFF
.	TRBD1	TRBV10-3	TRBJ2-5	TGTGCCATCAGTGTCGCTGGACAGGACCAAGAGACCCAGTACTTC	CAISVAGQDQETQYF
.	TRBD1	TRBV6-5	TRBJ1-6	TGTGCCAGCAGTTTCGAGCCGGGACAGAATTCACCCCTCCACTTT	CASSFEPGQNSPLHF
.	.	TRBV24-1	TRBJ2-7	TGTGCCACCAGTGAAAAAAACTCCTACGAGCAGTACTTC	CATSEKNSYEQYF
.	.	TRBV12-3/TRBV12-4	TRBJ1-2	TGTGCCAGCAGTTCCTCTTTGGGGTTAGCTAACTATGGCTACACCTTC	CASSSSLGLANYGYTF
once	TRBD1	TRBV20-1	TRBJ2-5	TGCAGTGCTAGGTTCGGCGGGACAGGGGGCCGGGAGACCCAGTACTTC	CSARFGGTGGRETQYF
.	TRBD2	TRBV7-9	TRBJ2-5	TGTGCCAGCAGCCTGCGACTAGCGAACCCGTGGGGACAAGAGACCCAGTACTTC	CASSLRLANPWGQETQYF
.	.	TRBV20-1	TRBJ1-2	TGCAGTGCTACACAGGGATCGAGAGGAGGCTACACCTTC	CSATQGSRGGYTF
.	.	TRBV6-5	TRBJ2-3	TGTGCCAGCAGACCACCTGGGGATACGCAGTATTTT	CASRPPGDTQYF
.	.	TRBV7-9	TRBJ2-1	TGTGCCAGCAGCCACACCCCCCCGGAGCAGTTCTTC	CASSHTPPEQFF
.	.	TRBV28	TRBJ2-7	TGTGCCAGCGGCCCCTACTACGAGCAGTACTTC	CASGPYYEQYF
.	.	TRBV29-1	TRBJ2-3	TGCAGCGTAGAGAACGTTAGGGGGTCCGACACAGATACGCAGTATTTT	CSVENVRGSDTDTQYF
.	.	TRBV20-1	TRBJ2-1	TGCAGTGCTAGAGCGTCCGGGGTGAATGAGCAGTTCTTC	CSARASGVNEQFF
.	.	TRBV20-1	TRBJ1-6	TGCAGTGCTAGAGAACAAATATCACCCCTCCACTTT	CSAREQISPLHF
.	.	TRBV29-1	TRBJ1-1	TGCAGCGTGCCCGGGGGCCTAAGAACTGAAGCTTTCTTT	CSVPGGLRTEAFF
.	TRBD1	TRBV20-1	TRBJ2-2	TGCAGTGCTAGAGAAAGACCGCCGGGACAGGGGGCGAGCACCGGGGAGCTGTTTTTT	CSARERPPGQGASTGELFF
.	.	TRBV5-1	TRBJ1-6	TGCGCCAGCAGCTTAAGGCCCCAGGCGGAGAGCTCCTATAATTCACCCCTCCACTTT	CASSLRPQAESSYNSPLHF
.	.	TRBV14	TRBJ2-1	TGTGCCAGCAGCCAAGGAAGCGTCTACAATGAGCAGTTCTTC	CASSQGSVYNEQFF
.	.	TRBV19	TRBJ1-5	TGTGCCAGTAGTATGGACCCACGGGGCCAGCCCCAGCATTTT	CASSMDPRGQPQHF
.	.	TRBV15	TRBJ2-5	TGTGCCACCAGCCCCCAGGAAAGGGGGTGGAAGACCCAGTACTTC	CATSPQERGWKTQYF
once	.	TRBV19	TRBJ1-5	TGTGCCAGTAGTGACCCGGGTGGAAGCAATCAGCCCCAGCATTTT	CASSDPGGSNQPQHF
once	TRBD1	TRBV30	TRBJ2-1	TGTGCCTGGAGTGCACAGGGGGCCCTCCACTTCTTC	CAWSAQGALHFF
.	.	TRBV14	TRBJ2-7	TGTGCCAGCAGCCAAATCGACATTACCTACGAGCAGTACTTC	CASSQIDITYEQYF
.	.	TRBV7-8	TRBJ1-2	TGTGCCAGCAGCGTCAGGAGGGGGACCAACTATGGCTACACCTTC	CASSVRRGTNYGYTF